This is a list of T cell receptor beta chains from one sample in a study of shared clonotypes between healthy human individuals. This table comes from immunoSEQ multiplex PCR, and its TCRdb copy is limited to in-frame clones, with some not included. The sample has approximately 980,000 clones, 70% to 85% seen once. Sequenced sample: memory CD4+ T cells sorted from blood. The receptor source for this set is a man younger than 30 in good health. Both conserved end residues are part of each CDR3. A D gene is named only where the DNA matches it firmly. Not all rows give a size; the values are once, few, many and, for expanded clones, a class.

clone_size	v_call	j_call	d_call	cdr3_aa	cdr3_nt
-	TRBV23-1	TRBJ2-2	-	CASSQYTSRGSNTGELFF	TGCGCCAGCAGTCAATACACGTCGAGGGGTTCGAACACCGGGGAGCTGTTTTTT
few	TRBV7-2	TRBJ1-6	-	CASSLEAARNHSPLHF	TGTGCCAGCAGCTTGGAGGCAGCCCGAAACCATTCACCCCTCCACTTT
-	TRBV19	TRBJ2-7	TRBD1	CASSKARQGTSEQYF	TGTGCCAGTAGTAAGGCACGACAGGGGACCTCCGAGCAGTACTTC
-	TRBV10-3	TRBJ2-2	TRBD1	CAISPGQVRTGELFF	TGTGCCATCAGCCCGGGACAGGTCAGAACCGGGGAGCTGTTTTTT
-	TRBV14	TRBJ1-1	-	CASSLRGFGEAFF	TGTGCCAGCAGCCTAAGGGGTTTCGGGGAAGCTTTCTTT
few	TRBV30	TRBJ1-2	-	CAWSAGWGNYGYTF	TGTGCCTGGAGTGCCGGGTGGGGAAACTATGGCTACACCTTC
-	TRBV7-2	TRBJ2-2	-	CASTPLSTGELFF	TGTGCCAGCACACCACTCTCCACCGGGGAGCTGTTTTTT
-	TRBV9	TRBJ1-2	-	CASSVNPYGYTF	TGTGCCAGCAGCGTAAACCCCTATGGCTACACCTTC
-	TRBV6-4	TRBJ1-6	-	CASSELGDNSPLHF	TGTGCCAGCAGTGAATTAGGTGATAATTCACCCCTCCACTTT
-	TRBV19	TRBJ1-5	-	CASSTLMRGSNQPQHF	TGTGCCAGTAGTACCTTAATGAGGGGGAGCAATCAGCCCCAGCATTTT
-	TRBV12-5	TRBJ2-1	TRBD1	CASGLPPTGQELPYNEQFF	TGTGCTAGTGGTTTGCCCCCCACGGGACAGGAATTGCCCTACAATGAGCAGTTCTTC
-	TRBV18	TRBJ2-3	TRBD1	CASSPGQEADTQYF	TGTGCCAGCTCACCTGGACAGGAGGCAGATACGCAGTATTTT
-	TRBV6-5	TRBJ1-6	-	CASSLSLKNSPLHF	TGTGCCAGCAGCCTAAGTCTAAAGAATTCACCCCTCCACTTT
-	TRBV11-1	TRBJ2-3	-	CASSFTSVWMEGTQYF	TGTGCCAGCAGCTTCACGTCCGTTTGGATGGAGGGTACGCAGTATTTT
-	TRBV6-6	TRBJ2-2	-	CASSYSITGELFF	TGTGCCAGCAGTTACTCTATTACCGGGGAGCTGTTTTTT
-	TRBV2	TRBJ1-4	-	CASSPPGLLEKLFF	TGTGCCAGCAGCCCCCCGGGACTCCTGGAAAAACTGTTTTTT
once	TRBV28	TRBJ1-5	-	CASSLPPLRNSNQPQHF	TGTGCCAGCAGTTTACCCCCCCTAAGGAATAGCAATCAGCCCCAGCATTTT
-	TRBV6-1	TRBJ2-7	-	CASSEQGSSYEQYF	TGTGCCAGCAGTGAACAGGGATCCTCCTACGAGCAGTACTTC
once	TRBV5-4	TRBJ1-1	TRBD1	CASSPDRGRDTEAFF	TGTGCCAGCAGCCCGGACAGGGGGCGCGATACTGAAGCTTTCTTT
-	TRBV27	TRBJ2-7	-	CASTTQGDYEQYF	TGTGCCAGCACAACCCAGGGAGACTACGAGCAGTACTTC
-	TRBV5-1	TRBJ1-1	-	CASSLGTLTGLPHLNTEAFF	TGCGCCAGCAGCTTGGGAACCCTAACAGGGCTCCCGCACTTGAACACTGAAGCTTTCTTT
few	TRBV30	TRBJ2-1	-	CAWSKGNEQFF	TGTGCCTGGAGTAAGGGGAATGAGCAGTTCTTC